The next 8 T cell receptor beta chains were all read from a single sample in a study of T cells in Graves' hyperthyroidism and ophthalmopathy. Amplification yielded TCR beta CDR3 regions, with RNA transcripts as the source. TCR CDR3 underwent first-round RT-PCR with the HTBI primer set. TCRdb processed the multiplex PCR reads anew with MiXCR; each CDR3 protein has one entry. The profile covers more than 550,000 distinct CDR3 sequences, with 18% appearing a single time and over 15% taken by the ten largest. Sample: blood. These receptor sequences come from a woman aged 45-59 years with Graves' hyperthyroidism that later progressed to Graves' ophthalmopathy.

This clonotype has at least ten counts. The chain combines TRBV20-1 with TRBJ1-5; D unclear. This CDR3 has 15 amino acids. V lost 1 base to trimming and J lost 0 bases, with 10 bases between them. Germline CDR1 reads DFQATT; CDR2 reads SNEGSKA (reference sequence). The CDR3 reads CSARVGIDSNQPQHF. The DNA of the CDR3 is TGCAGTGCTAGAGTGGGCATCGATAGCAATCAGCCCCAGCATTTT.

In its sample, this clonotype was seen many times. The gene calls are TRBV11-2 and TRBJ2-5; TRBD2 aligns across 9 bases. The CDR3 consists of 18 residues. Germline values: CDR1 SGHAT, CDR2 FQNNGV. J lost 4 bases, V lost 2 bases, and 14 bases had no gene match. The CDR3 bases are TGTGCCAGCAGCTTACGTGGTGGCGGGGGGGTCCTGGGAGAGACCCAGTACTTC. Amino acid sequence: CASSLRGGGGVLGETQYF.

Points on this clonotype: Possible read error: a much larger clone is one base away. This chain links TRBV2 with TRBJ2-3; D ambiguous. Germline V gene lookup returns CDR1 SNHLY and CDR2 FYNNEI. The CDR3 totals 15 residues. CDR3 protein: CTSSERRPNTDTQYF. The CDR3 DNA reads TGTACCAGCAGTGAACGGCGACCGAACACAGATACGCAGTATTTT.

This clonotype was detected a few times. The chain has TRBV7-2 and TRBJ2-2, with D unclear. V lost 0 bases and J 4 bases, leaving 6 bases between the germline ends. Looked up from germline, CDR1 is SGHTA and CDR2 is FQGNSA. The CDR3 loop spans 14 amino acids. The CDR3 spells CASSLASPTGELFF. The CDR3 coding sequence is TGTGCCAGCAGCTTAGCCAGCCCCACCGGGGAGCTGTTTTTT.

This clonotype was detected ten times or more. An end of the junction does not agree with germline; a read error may underlie this. The rearrangement joins TRBV6-1 to TRBJ2-7; D perhaps matches TRBD2 (6 bases). Germline CDR1 and CDR2: MNHNS and SASEGT. The CDR3 extends over 15 amino acids. The CDR3 DNA reads as TGTGCCAGCGTTCCAAAGCCGGAGGGACTTTTCGAGGAGTACTTC. Protein: CASVPKPEGLFEEYF.

This clonotype turned up a few times. J is TRBJ1-2 and V is TRBV6-1; D gene unclear. Trimming removed 5 bases from V and 4 bases from J, with 20 bases in between. The CDR3 covers 16 residues. The germline V gene has CDR1 MNHNS and CDR2 SASEGT. The CDR3 DNA reads TGTGCCAGCAGTCTAATCCCCCCTCAAGCGGCCTATGGCTACACCTTC. It yields the protein CASSLIPPQAAYGYTF.

This clonotype appeared a few times. The rearrangement joins TRBV7-9 to TRBJ2-1; 9 bases map to TRBD1. Germline values: CDR1 SEHNR, CDR2 FQNEAQ (reference sequence). The V and J ends lost 5 bases and 2 bases, in that order; junction bases with no gene match: 7. The CDR3 totals 16 residues. The CDR3 spells CASSTRDREPYNEQFF. The CDR3 region has the DNA TGTGCCAGCAGCACCCGGGACAGGGAGCCCTACAATGAGCAGTTCTTC. Drawing the rest from reference TRBV7-9 and TRBJ2-1, the complete variable domain is DTGVSQNPRHKITKRGQNVTFRCDPISEHNRLYWYRQTLGQGPEFLTYFQNEAQLEKSRLLSDRFSAERPKGSFSTLEIQRTEQGDSAMYLCASSTRDREPYNEQFFGPGTRLTVL.

This clonotype was counted at least ten times. Written as DNA, the CDR3 is TGTGCCAGCAGCGAGGGACAGGGCAACGCACCCCTCCACTTT. Encoded protein: CASSEGQGNAPLHF. The chain employs TRBV2 and TRBJ1-6; 9 positions agree with TRBD1. The V gene end was trimmed by 6 bases and the J gene end by 11 bases; junction bases not matched to a gene: 8. CDR1 SNHLY and CDR2 FYNNEI come from the germline V gene. CDR3 length: 14 residues.